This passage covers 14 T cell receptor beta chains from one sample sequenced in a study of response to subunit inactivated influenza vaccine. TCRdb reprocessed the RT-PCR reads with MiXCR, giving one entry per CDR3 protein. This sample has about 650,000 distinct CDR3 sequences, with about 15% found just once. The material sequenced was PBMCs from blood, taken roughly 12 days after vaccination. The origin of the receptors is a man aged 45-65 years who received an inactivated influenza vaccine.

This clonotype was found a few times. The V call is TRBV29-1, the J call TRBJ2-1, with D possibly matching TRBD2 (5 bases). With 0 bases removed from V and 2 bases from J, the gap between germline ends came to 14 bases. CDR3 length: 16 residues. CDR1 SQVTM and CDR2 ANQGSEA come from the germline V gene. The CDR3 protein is CSVEDQGGRPYNEQFF. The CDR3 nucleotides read TGCAGCGTTGAAGATCAAGGCGGGCGCCCCTACAATGAGCAGTTCTTC.

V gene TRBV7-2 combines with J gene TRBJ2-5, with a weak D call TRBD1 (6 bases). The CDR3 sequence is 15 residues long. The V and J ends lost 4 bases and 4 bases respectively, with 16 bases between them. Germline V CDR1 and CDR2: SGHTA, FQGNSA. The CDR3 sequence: CASSSTGIRRETQYF. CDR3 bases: TGTGCCAGCAGCTCGACAGGAATCCGTCGAGAGACCCAGTACTTC.

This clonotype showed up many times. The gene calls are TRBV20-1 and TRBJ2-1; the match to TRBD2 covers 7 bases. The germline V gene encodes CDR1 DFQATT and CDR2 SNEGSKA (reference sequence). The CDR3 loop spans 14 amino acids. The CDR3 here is CSVKRGGSYNEQFF. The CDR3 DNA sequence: TGCAGCGTTAAGCGGGGTGGGTCCTACAATGAGCAGTTCTTC.

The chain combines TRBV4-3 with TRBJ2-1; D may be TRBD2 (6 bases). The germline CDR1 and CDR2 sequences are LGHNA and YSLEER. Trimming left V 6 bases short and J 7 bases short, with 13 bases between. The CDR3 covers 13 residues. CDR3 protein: CASRRDLQNEQFF. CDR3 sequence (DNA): TGCGCCAGCAGGCGGGACCTACAAAATGAGCAGTTCTTC.

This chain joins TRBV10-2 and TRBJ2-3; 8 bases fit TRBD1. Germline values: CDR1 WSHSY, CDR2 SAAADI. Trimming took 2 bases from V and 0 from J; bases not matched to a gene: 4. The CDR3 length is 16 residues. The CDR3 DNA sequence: TGCGCCAGCAGTGAGGGACAGGGCAGAAGCACAGATACGCAGTATTTT. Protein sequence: CASSEGQGRSTDTQYF.

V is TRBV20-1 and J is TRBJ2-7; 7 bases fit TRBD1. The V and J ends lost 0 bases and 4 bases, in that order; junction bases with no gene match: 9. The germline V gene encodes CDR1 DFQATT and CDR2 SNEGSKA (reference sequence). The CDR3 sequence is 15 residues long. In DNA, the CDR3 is TGCAGTGCTAGAGAAAGGGACAGCCTAGGTTACGAGCAGTACTTC. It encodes CSARERDSLGYEQYF.

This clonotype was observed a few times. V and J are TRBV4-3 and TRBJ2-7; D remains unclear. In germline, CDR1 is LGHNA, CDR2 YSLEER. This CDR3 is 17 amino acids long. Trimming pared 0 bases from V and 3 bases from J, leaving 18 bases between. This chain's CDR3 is CASSQERMELVGYEQYF. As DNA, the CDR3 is TGCGCCAGCAGCCAAGAAAGGATGGAGCTCGTAGGCTACGAGCAGTACTTC.

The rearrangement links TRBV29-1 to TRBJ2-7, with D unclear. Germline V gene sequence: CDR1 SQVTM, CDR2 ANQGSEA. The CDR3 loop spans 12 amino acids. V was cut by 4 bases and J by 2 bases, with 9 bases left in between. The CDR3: CSVGVDAYEQYF. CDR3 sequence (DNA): TGCAGCGTTGGGGTTGATGCCTACGAGCAGTACTTC.

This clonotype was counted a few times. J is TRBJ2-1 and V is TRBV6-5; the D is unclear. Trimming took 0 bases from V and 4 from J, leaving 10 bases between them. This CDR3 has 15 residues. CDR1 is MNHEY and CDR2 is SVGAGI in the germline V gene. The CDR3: CASSYSKGRYNEQFF. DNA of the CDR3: TGTGCCAGCAGTTACTCGAAGGGTCGATACAATGAGCAGTTCTTC.

CDR3 nucleotides: TGTGCCAGCAGTCGGGGACGGATCTATAATTCACCCCTCCACTTT. This codes for CASSRGRIYNSPLHF. This sequence joins TRBV6-1 and TRBJ1-6; the D gene is possibly TRBD1 (5 bases). V dropped 5 bases and J dropped 3 bases, with 11 bases sitting between them. Germline CDR1 is MNHNS and CDR2 is SASEGT. The CDR3 has 15 residues.

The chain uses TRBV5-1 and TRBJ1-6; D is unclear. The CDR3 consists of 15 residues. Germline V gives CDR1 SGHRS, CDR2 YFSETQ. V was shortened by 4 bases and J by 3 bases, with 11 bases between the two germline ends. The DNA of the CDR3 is TGCGCCAGCAGCCTAAGCGGGGACTATAATTCACCCCTCCACTTT. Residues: CASSLSGDYNSPLHF.

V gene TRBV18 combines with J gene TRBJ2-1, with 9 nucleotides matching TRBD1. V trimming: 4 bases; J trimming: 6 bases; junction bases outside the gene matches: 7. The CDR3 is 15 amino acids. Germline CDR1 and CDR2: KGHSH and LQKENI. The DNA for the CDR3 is TGTGCCAGCTCACGTACGGGACAGGGAGGCAATGAGCAGTTCTTC. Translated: CASSRTGQGGNEQFF.

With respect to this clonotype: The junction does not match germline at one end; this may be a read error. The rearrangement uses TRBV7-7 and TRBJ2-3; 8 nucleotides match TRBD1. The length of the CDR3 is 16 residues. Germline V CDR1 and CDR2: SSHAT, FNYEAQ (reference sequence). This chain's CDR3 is CASSLRPARGLDTQYF. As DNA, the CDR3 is TGTGCTAGCAGCTTAAGGCCGGCCAGGGGGCTTGATACGCAGTATTTT.

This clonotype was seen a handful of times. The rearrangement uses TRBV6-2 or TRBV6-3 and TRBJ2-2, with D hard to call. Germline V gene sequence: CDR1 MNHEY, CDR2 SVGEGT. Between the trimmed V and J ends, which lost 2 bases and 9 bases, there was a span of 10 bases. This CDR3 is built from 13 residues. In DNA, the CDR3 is TGTGCCAGCAGTTACCCAAACTTCAGGGAGCTGTTTTTT. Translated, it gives CASSYPNFRELFF.